A selection of T cell receptor beta chains follows, all from one sample in a study of read filtering for tumor transcriptome and immune sequencing. TCRdb redid the calling of the reads with MiXCR, one entry per CDR3 protein. This table holds about 130,000 distinct CDR3 sequences, less than 15% found once. The specimen was a population of CD138-negative cells sorted from bone marrow. These receptors were collected from a donor aged 40 or over with multiple myeloma. CDR3s include the opening cysteine and the closing phenylalanine or tryptophan. The order of the fields is J gene, V gene, D gene, clone size, CDR3 DNA, CDR3 protein. D genes are given only for firm matches. Expanded clones are given a class, and other clones once, few, many or no size at all.

>TRBJ1-5|TRBV12-3/TRBV12-4|-|few
TGTGCCAGCAGTTTGCGTAGAGGCCTCGGAAGCCCCCAGCATTTT
CASSLRRGLGSPQHF
>TRBJ2-1|TRBV11-3|-|many
TGTGCCAGCACCCACTGGGAAGGGAATGAGCAGTTCTTC
CASTHWEGNEQFF
>TRBJ2-3|TRBV11-2|TRBD2|many
TGTGCCAGCAGCCCGGGACCTAGCGGGAGTGGGACAGATACGCAGTATTTT
CASSPGPSGSGTDTQYF
>TRBJ2-5|TRBV20-1|TRBD1|many
TGCAGTGCTAACCCCCACACAACAGGGGGCCAAGAGACCCAGTACTTC
CSANPHTTGGQETQYF
>TRBJ1-6|TRBV9|TRBD1|many
TGTGCCAGCGATGCCGGGACAGTAAATTCACCCCTCCACTTT
CASDAGTVNSPLHF
>TRBJ1-4|TRBV7-2|-|many
TGTGCCAGCAGCGAGTCGGGTCGGGCAACTAATGAAAAACTGTTTTTT
CASSESGRATNEKLFF
>TRBJ2-1|TRBV13|-|-
TGTGCCAGCAGCTCCAAGACAGGCAATTCCGGGAGCGATGAGCAGTTCTTC
CASSSKTGNSGSDEQFF
>TRBJ2-1|TRBV2|-|many
TGTGCCAGGAATGAGCAGTTCTTC
CARNEQFF
>TRBJ1-2|TRBV9|TRBD1|few
TGTGCCAGCAGCGTAGGAGTGGGGACAGAGAACTATGGCTACACCTTC
CASSVGVGTENYGYTF
>TRBJ2-3|TRBV24-1|TRBD2|many
TGTGCCACCAGTGACGAGATAGCGGGGTATACGCAGTATTTT
CATSDEIAGYTQYF
>TRBJ1-5|TRBV18|-|many
TGTGCCAGCTCACCAGGGATCGGCAATCAGCCCCAGCATTTT
CASSPGIGNQPQHF
>TRBJ1-1|TRBV29-1|-|many
TGCAGCGTTGAAGGAGGTTTCTTT
CSVEGGFF
>TRBJ2-7|TRBV18|TRBD2|many
TGTGCCAGCTCACCCCAAAGGGACTACCATTACGAGCAGTACTTC
CASSPQRDYHYEQYF
>TRBJ2-5|TRBV24-1|-|many
TGTGCCACCAGTGAGGAGGTCTTGAAGACCCAGTACTTC
CATSEEVLKTQYF
>TRBJ1-2|TRBV29-1|-|many
TGCAGCGTTGAAGCCCGCCAGGGATGGTACTATGGCTACACCTTC
CSVEARQGWYYGYTF
>TRBJ2-1|TRBV20-1|TRBD2|few
TGCAGTGCCACGGGACTAGCTTACAATGAGCAGTTCTTC
CSATGLAYNEQFF
>TRBJ1-5|TRBV12-3/TRBV12-4|-|-
TGTGCCAGCAGTTTACGGGGACCCGGAGGGAAAAACAATCGGCCCCAGCATTTT
CASSLRGPGGKNNRPQHF
>TRBJ2-7|TRBV6-5|-|-
TGTGCCAGCAGTTACGGCGTGGGGAGAAACGCCTACGAGCAGTACTTC
CASSYGVGRNAYEQYF
>TRBJ2-5|TRBV20-1|TRBD2|many
TGCAGTGCTAGACCGGTGTTAGCGGGACAAGAGACCCAGTACTTC
CSARPVLAGQETQYF
>TRBJ1-2|TRBV4-2|TRBD1|few
TGTGCCAGCAGCCCGGGGACAGGGGGCCTTCTTTTTAACTATGGCTACACCTTC
CASSPGTGGLLFNYGYTF
>TRBJ2-6|TRBV20-1|-|many
TGCAGTGCTCTCAGGGTTTCCTTCTCTGGGGCCAACGTCCTGACTTTC
CSALRVSFSGANVLTF
>TRBJ2-1|TRBV7-8|-|many
TGTGCCAGCAGCACGGAAAGAAGGGGCCGCGAGCAGTTCTTC
CASSTERRGREQFF
>TRBJ1-1|TRBV12-3/TRBV12-4|-|-
TGTGCCAGCACCCTAGCCGGCAGTACTAAGGGGTTGAACACTGAAGCTTTCTTT
CASTLAGSTKGLNTEAFF
>TRBJ2-1|TRBV27|TRBD2|many
TGTGCCAGCAGTTTTGGGGCGTTAGCGGGAGACGGGCAGTTCTTC
CASSFGALAGDGQFF
>TRBJ2-7|TRBV14|-|many
TGTGCCAGCAGCCGGGCCTTGACCTACGAGCAGTACTTC
CASSRALTYEQYF
>TRBJ1-4|TRBV5-1|-|many
TGCGCCAGCAGCTCTTACAGGGCAACTAATGAAAAACTGTTTTTT
CASSSYRATNEKLFF
>TRBJ2-7|TRBV12-5|-|many
TGTGCTAGTGGAGACAGCTACGAGCAGTACTTC
CASGDSYEQYF
>TRBJ2-2|TRBV3-1|-|few
TGTGCCAGCAGCCAAGGACTAGGGAATACCGGGGAGCTGTTTTTT
CASSQGLGNTGELFF
>TRBJ2-7|TRBV9|-|many
TGTGCCAGCAGCGTAGATCCATCCTACGAGCAGTACTTC
CASSVDPSYEQYF
>TRBJ2-1|TRBV6-4|TRBD2|few
TGTGCCAGCAGTGACGGGCGGGAGGACCACAATGAGCAGTTCTTC
CASSDGREDHNEQFF
>TRBJ2-3|TRBV4-3|TRBD2|-
TGCCCCAGCAGCCTTGGAGCTAGCGGGAGGGCCTATACGCAGTATTTT
CPSSLGASGRAYTQYF
>TRBJ1-5|TRBV30|-|many
TGTGCCTGGAGTGAAGGGCAGATTAGCAATCAGCCCCAGCATTTT
CAWSEGQISNQPQHF
>TRBJ1-5|TRBV4-1|-|-
TGCGCCAGCAGCCAAGACAGGAGGCGTCGAAATCAGCCCCAGCATTTT
CASSQDRRRRNQPQHF
>TRBJ2-2|TRBV6-1|TRBD2|few
TGTGCCGGAAACATGGGACTAGCGGGACTGAACACCGGGGAGCTGTTTTTT
CAGNMGLAGLNTGELFF
>TRBJ2-2|TRBV29-1|-|many
TGTGTTATTAGCGGCACCGGGGAGCTGTTTTTT
CVISGTGELFF
>TRBJ2-7|TRBV27|-|many
TGTGCCAGCAGTTTAGGCCCGGCGAGGGAGCAGTACTTC
CASSLGPAREQYF
>TRBJ1-1|TRBV20-1|-|many
TGCAGTGCTAGAACACGACAGCCACCTGAAGCTTTCTTT
CSARTRQPPEAFF
>TRBJ2-1|TRBV7-2|-|many
TGTGCCAGCAGCACCACAGGGAGCTCCTACAATGAGCAGTTCTTC
CASSTTGSSYNEQFF
>TRBJ2-1|TRBV4-2|TRBD2|many
TGTGCCAGCAGCCAAGGTCTAGCGGGAGTTTCCTACAATGAGCAGTTCTTC
CASSQGLAGVSYNEQFF
>TRBJ2-1|TRBV6-2/TRBV6-3|-|many
TGTGCCAGCAGTTACTCGAATCGTCTGCTATACAATGAGCAGTTCTTC
CASSYSNRLLYNEQFF
>TRBJ2-6|TRBV7-8|-|many
TGTGCCAGCAGCATCCAGGGATCCGGGGCCAACGTCCTGACTTTC
CASSIQGSGANVLTF
>TRBJ2-3|TRBV20-1|TRBD2|-
TGCAGTGCTAGAGAGAGGACTAGCGGGAGCTACACAGATACGCAGTATTTT
CSARERTSGSYTDTQYF
>TRBJ1-1|TRBV12-3/TRBV12-4|TRBD1|many
TGTGCCAGCCGGAATCCAGGGGGAATCACTGAAGCTTTCTTT
CASRNPGGITEAFF
>TRBJ2-1|TRBV19|-|many
TGTGCCAGTAGTATACGGAGGTCGTCCTACAATGAGCAGTTCTTC
CASSIRRSSYNEQFF
>TRBJ2-4|TRBV12-3/TRBV12-4|-|many
TGTGCCAGCAGTTTAGCCGGGTTAGCCAAAAACATTCAGTACTTC
CASSLAGLAKNIQYF
>TRBJ2-1|TRBV10-3|TRBD1|many
TGTGCCATCAGTCCTGGGACAGGGGTAGGTGAGCAGTTCTTC
CAISPGTGVGEQFF
>TRBJ2-2|TRBV6-5|-|many
TGTGCCAGCAGTTACTCGAGGGCGAACACCGGGGAGCTGTTTTTT
CASSYSRANTGELFF
>TRBJ2-1|TRBV25-1|-|few
TGTGCCAGCAGTGAAGGTGGTGATGAGCAGTTCTTC
CASSEGGDEQFF
>TRBJ2-1|TRBV19|TRBD2|few
TGTGCCACCCAGGAACTAGCGGGAATATACAATGAGCAGTTCTTC
CATQELAGIYNEQFF
>TRBJ2-5|TRBV2|-|few
TGTGCCAGCAGTGACGGCCGGTCAGAGACCCAGTACTTC
CASSDGRSETQYF
>TRBJ2-7|TRBV7-8|-|many
TGTGCCAGCAGCTTAGCCACAGCTCGGGGAGAACAGTACTTC
CASSLATARGEQYF
>TRBJ2-3|TRBV11-1|-|many
TGTGCCAGCAGCTTAGGCCCAGGGAGACTCACAGATACGCAGTATTTT
CASSLGPGRLTDTQYF
>TRBJ1-1|TRBV4-2|-|many
TGTGCCAGCAGCTCGGGACATCCTCGGTCTGAAGCTTTCTTT
CASSSGHPRSEAFF
>TRBJ2-1|TRBV29-1|TRBD1|many
TGCAGCGTTGGAGGGACAGGGGGATTTAATGAGCAGTTCTTC
CSVGGTGGFNEQFF